This T cell receptor (beta chain) was found in a study of blood T cell repertoires in COVID-19. Study-level background: Acute and convalescent COVID-19 specimens originated in the United States, Italy and Spain.

This CDR3 has 14 amino acids. The germline V gene encodes CDR1 LGHDT and CDR2 YNNKEL (reference sequence). The V and J ends lost 2 bases and 0 bases respectively, with 6 bases between them. Produced via immunoSEQ multiplex PCR; TCRdb's table is partial and in-frame only. The data show approximately 40,000 clones, approximately 88% seen once. The V and J genes are TRBV3-1 (or the pseudogene TRBV3-2) and TRBJ2-3; D is ambiguous. The TCR sequence derives from a woman in her 70s with acute or convalescent COVID-19. The sequenced sample consisted of peripheral blood. The DNA of the CDR3 is TGTGCCAGCAGCCAACGAACTAGCACAGATACGCAGTATTTT. This codes for CASSQRTSTDTQYF.